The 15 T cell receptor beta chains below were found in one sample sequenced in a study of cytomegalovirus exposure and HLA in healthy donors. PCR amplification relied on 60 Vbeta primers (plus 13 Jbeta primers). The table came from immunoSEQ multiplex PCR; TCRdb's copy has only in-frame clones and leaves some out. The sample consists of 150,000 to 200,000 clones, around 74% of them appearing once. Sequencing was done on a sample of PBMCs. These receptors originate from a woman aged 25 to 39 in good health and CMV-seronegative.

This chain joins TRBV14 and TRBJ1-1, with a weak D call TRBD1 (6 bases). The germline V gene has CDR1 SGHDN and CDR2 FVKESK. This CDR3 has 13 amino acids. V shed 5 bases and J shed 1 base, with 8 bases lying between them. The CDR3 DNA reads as TGTGCCAGCAGCGTACAGGGGAACACTGAAGCTTTCTTT. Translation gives CASSVQGNTEAFF.

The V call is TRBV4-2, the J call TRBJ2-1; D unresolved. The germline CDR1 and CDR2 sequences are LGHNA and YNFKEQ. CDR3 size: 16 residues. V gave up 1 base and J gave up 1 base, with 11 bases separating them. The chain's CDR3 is CASSQVSSRSYNEQFF. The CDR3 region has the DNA TGTGCCAGCAGCCAAGTGTCTAGTCGATCCTACAATGAGCAGTTCTTC.

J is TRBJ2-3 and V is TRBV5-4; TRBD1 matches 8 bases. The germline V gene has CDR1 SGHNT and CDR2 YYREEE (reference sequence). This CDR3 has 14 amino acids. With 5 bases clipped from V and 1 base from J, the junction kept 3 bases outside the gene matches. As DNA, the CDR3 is TGTGCCAGCAGTTCAGGGGGCCGCACAGATACGCAGTATTTT. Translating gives CASSSGGRTDTQYF. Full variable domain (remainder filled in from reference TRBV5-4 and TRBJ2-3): ETGVTQSPTHLIKTRGQQVTLRCSSQSGHNTVSWYQQALGQGPQFIFQYYREEENGRGNFPPRFSGLQFPNYSSELNVNALELDDSALYLCASSSGGRTDTQYFGPGTRLTVL.

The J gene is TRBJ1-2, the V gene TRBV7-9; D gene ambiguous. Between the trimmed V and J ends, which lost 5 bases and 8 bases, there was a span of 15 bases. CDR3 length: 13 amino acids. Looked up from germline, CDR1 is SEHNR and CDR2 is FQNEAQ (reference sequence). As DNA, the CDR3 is TGTGCCAGCAGCCTCCCCCGAGGCGGGGGCTACACCTTC. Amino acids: CASSLPRGGGYTF.

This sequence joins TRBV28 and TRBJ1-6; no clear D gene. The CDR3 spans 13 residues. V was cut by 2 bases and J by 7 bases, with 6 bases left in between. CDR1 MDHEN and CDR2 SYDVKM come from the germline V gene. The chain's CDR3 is CASSLPSNSPLHF. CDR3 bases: TGTGCCAGCAGTTTACCAAGCAATTCACCCCTCCACTTT.

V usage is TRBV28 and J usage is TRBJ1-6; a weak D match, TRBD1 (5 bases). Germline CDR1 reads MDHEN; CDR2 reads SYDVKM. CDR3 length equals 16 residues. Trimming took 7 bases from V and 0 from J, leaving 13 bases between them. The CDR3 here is CASTKRGSSYNSPLHF. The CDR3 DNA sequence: TGTGCCAGCACCAAACGGGGGAGCTCCTATAATTCACCCCTCCACTTT.

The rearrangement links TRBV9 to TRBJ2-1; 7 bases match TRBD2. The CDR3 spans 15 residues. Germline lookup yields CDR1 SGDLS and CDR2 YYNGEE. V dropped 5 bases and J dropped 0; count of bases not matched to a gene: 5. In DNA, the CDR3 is TGTGCCAGCAGTCGCGGGGGAAGCTCCTACAATGAGCAGTTCTTC. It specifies CASSRGGSSYNEQFF.

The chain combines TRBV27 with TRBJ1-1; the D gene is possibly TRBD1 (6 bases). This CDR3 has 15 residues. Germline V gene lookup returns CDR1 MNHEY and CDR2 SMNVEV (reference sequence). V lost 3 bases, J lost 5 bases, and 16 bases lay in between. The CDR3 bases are TGTGCCAGCAGTTTGATCTGGGGGCTTGATACTGAAGCTTTCTTT. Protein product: CASSLIWGLDTEAFF.

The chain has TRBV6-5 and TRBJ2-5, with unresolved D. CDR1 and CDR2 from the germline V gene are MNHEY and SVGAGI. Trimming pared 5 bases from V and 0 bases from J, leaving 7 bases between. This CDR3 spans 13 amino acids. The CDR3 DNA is TGTGCCAGCAGTAATACATACCAAGAGACCCAGTACTTC. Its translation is CASSNTYQETQYF.

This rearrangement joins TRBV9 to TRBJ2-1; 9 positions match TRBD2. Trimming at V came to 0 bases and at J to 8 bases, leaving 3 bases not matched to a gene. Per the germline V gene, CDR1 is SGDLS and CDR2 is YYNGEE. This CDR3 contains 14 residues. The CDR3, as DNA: TGTGCCAGCAGCGTAGTGGGACTAGCTCATGAGCAGTTCTTC. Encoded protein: CASSVVGLAHEQFF.

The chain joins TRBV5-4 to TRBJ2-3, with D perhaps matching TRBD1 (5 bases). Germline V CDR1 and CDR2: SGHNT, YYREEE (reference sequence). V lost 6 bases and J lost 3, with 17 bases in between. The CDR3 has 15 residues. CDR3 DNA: TGTGCCAGCACCCCCTATAGGGGTGTAACAGATACGCAGTATTTT. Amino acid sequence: CASTPYRGVTDTQYF.

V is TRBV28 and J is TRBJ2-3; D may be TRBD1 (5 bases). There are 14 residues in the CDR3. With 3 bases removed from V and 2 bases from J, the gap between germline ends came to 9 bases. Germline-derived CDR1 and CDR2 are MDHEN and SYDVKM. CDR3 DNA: TGTGCCAGCAGTTTTACAGGCCACACAGATACGCAGTATTTT. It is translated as CASSFTGHTDTQYF.

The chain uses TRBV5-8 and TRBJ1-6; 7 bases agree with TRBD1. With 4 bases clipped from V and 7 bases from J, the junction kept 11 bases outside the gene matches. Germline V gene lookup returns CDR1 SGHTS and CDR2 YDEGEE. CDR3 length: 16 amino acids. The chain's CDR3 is CASSPRWGTANSPLHF. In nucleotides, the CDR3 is TGTGCCAGCAGCCCCAGATGGGGGACAGCGAATTCACCCCTCCACTTT.

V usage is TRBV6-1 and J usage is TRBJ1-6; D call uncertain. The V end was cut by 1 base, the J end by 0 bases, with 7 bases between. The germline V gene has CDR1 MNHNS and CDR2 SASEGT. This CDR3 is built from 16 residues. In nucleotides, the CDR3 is TGTGCCAGCAGTGAAGACGAGGTCTCCTATAATTCACCCCTCCACTTT. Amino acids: CASSEDEVSYNSPLHF.

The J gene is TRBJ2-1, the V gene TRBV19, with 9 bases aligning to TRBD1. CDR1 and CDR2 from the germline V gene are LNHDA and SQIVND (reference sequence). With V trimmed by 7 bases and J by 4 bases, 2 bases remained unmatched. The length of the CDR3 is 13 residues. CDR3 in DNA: TGTGCCAGTACCGGGACAGGGTACAATGAGCAGTTCTTC. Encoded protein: CASTGTGYNEQFF.